Listed here is a single T cell receptor beta chain. Its antigen is undetermined. Using immunoSEQ multiplex PCR, the repertoire was profiled, and TCRdb retains in-frame clones only, with some absent. The sample lists tens of thousands of clones; around 83% were seen once. No infections or other immune events were documented during collection. Trimming cost V 7 bases and J 1 base, with 10 bases left between them. Germline V lookup: CDR1 MDHEN, CDR2 SYDVKM. This CDR3 has 13 amino acids. These data originate in a study of identifying expanded T cells in peripheral blood. General observations from the study: About 1.3 clones differed between technical replicates, versus about 17 and 20 over time. Clone count variance between roughly 2-week samples rose with total template count.

The sample taken for sequencing was blood. This TCR came from a person between 18 and 75 years old in good health. The V gene is TRBV28, the J gene TRBJ1-1; maybe TRBD1 (5 bases). This CDR3 is CASTRGENTEAFF. For the CDR3, the DNA is TGTGCCAGCACTAGGGGAGAGAACACTGAAGCTTTCTTT.